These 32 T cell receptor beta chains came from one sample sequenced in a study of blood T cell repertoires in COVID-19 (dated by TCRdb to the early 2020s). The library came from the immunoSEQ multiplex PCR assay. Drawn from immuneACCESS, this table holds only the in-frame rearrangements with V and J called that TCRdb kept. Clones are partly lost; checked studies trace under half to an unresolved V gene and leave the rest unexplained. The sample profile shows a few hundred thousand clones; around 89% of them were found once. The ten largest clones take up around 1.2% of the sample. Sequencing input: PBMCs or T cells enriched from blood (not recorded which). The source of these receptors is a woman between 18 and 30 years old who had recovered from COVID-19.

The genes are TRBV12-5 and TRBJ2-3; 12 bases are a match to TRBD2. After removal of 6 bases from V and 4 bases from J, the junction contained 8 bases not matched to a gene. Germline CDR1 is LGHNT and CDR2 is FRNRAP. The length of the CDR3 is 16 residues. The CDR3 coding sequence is TGTGCTAGTGGCCTCGGACTAGCGGGGAGGGCAGATACGCAGTATTTT. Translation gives CASGLGLAGRADTQYF.

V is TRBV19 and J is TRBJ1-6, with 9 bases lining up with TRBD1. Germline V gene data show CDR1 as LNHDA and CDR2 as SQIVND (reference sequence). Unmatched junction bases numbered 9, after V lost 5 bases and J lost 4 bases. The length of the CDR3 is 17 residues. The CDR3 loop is CASSPNRDRVYNSPLHF. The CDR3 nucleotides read TGTGCCAGTAGTCCTAACCGGGACAGGGTGTATAATTCACCCCTCCACTTT.

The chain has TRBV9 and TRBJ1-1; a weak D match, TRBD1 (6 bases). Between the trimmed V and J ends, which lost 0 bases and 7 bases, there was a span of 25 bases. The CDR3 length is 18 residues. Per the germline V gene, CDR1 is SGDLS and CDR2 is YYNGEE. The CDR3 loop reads CASSVVGGEVRIKSEAFF. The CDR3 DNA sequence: TGTGCCAGCAGCGTAGTAGGGGGGGAGGTCAGAATAAAGAGTGAAGCTTTCTTT.

CDR3 residues: CASRGLAGGPSYNEQFF. DNA of the CDR3: TGTGCCAGCAGGGGACTAGCGGGGGGGCCCTCCTACAATGAGCAGTTCTTC. The chain has TRBV7-2 and TRBJ2-1; TRBD2 matches at 16 bases. J was trimmed by 0 bases and V by 6 bases; bases with no gene match: 2. The CDR3 loop spans 17 amino acids. Germline values: CDR1 SGHTA, CDR2 FQGNSA.

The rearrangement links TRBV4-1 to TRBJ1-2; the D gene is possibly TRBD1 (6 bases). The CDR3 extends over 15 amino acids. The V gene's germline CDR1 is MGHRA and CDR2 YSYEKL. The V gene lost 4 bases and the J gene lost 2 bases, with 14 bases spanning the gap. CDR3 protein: CASSRGTGTNYGYTF. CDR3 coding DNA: TGCGCCAGCAGCCGGGGCACAGGGACAAACTATGGCTACACCTTC.

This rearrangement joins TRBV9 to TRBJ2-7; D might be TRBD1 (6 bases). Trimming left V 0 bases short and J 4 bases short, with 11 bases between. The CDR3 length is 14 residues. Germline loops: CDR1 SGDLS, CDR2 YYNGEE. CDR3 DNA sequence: TGTGCCAGCAGCGTAGGGGGCAGGGGTTACGAGCAGTACTTC. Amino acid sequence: CASSVGGRGYEQYF.

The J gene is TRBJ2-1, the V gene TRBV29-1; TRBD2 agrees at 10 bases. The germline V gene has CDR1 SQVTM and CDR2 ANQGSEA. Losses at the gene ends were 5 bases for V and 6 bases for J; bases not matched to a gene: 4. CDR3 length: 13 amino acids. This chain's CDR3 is CSVRSGGGNEQFF. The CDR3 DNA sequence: TGCAGCGTTCGGAGCGGGGGGGGCAATGAGCAGTTCTTC.

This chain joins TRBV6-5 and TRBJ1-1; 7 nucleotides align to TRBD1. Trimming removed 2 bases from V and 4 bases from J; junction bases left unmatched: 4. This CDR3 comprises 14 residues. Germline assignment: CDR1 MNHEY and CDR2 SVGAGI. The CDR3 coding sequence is TGTGCCAGCAGTTACACAGGGGCGAGCACTGAAGCTTTCTTT. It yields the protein CASSYTGASTEAFF.

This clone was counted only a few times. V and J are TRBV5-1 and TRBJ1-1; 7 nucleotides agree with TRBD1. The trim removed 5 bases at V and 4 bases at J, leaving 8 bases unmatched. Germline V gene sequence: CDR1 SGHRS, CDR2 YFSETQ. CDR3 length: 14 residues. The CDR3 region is CASSVRQGGTEAFF. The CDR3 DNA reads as TGCGCCAGCAGTGTGAGACAGGGTGGCACTGAAGCTTTCTTT.

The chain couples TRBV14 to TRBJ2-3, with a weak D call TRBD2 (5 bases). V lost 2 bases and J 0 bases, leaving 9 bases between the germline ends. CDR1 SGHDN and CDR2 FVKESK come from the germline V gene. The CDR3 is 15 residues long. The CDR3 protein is CASSQLTGSTDTQYF. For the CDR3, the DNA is TGTGCCAGCAGCCAATTGACGGGGAGCACAGATACGCAGTATTTT.

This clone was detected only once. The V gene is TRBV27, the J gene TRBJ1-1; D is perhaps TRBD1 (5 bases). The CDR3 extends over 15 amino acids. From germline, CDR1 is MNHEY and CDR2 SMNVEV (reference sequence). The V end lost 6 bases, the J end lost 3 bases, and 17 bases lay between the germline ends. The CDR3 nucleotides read TGTGCCAGCAGGGGACTAGTGCCTGGGGACACTGAAGCTTTCTTT. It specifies CASRGLVPGDTEAFF.

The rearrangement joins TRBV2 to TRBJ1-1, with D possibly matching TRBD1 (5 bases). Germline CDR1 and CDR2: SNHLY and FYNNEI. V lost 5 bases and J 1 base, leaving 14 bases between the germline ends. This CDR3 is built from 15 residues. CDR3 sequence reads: CASSPGRAQNTEAFF. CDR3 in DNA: TGTGCCAGCAGTCCAGGGAGGGCTCAGAACACTGAAGCTTTCTTT.

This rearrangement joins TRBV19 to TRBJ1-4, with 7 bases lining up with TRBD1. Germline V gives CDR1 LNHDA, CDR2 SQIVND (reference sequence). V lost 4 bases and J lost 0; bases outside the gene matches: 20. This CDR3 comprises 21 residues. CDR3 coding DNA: TGTGCCAGTAGTAAGGGGGCTGGACAGGCCCTGACCGCCGCAACTAATGAAAAACTGTTTTTT. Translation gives CASSKGAGQALTAATNEKLFF.

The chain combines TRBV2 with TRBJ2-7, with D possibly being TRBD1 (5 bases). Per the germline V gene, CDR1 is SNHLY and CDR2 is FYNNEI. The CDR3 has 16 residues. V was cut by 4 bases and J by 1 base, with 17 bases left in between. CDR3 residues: CASSAERKGDSYEQYF. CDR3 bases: TGTGCCAGCAGTGCGGAGCGTAAAGGGGATTCCTACGAGCAGTACTTC.

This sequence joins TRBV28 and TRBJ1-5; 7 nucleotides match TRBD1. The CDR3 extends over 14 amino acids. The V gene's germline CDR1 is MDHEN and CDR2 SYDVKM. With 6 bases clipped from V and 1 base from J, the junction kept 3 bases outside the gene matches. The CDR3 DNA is TGTGCCAGCAGGGGGACAGTCAGCAATCAGCCCCAGCATTTT. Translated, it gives CASRGTVSNQPQHF.

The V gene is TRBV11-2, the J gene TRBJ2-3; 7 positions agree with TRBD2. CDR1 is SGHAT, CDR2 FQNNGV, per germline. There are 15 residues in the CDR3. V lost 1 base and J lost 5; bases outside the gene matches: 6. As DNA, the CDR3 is TGTGCCAGCAGCTTAGTAGGGAGGGGTCTAGATACGCAGTATTTT. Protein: CASSLVGRGLDTQYF.

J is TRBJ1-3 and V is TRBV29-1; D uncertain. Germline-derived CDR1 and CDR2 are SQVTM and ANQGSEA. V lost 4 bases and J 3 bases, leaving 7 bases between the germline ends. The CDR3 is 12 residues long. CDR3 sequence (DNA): TGCAGCGTTGCGGCGGTTGGAAACACCATATATTTT. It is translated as CSVAAVGNTIYF.

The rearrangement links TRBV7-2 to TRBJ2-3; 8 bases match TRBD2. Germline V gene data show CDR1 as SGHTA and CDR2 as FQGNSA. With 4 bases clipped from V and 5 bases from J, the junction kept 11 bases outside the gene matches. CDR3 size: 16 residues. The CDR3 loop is CASSSQGGGLVDTQYF. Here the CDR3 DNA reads TGTGCCAGCAGCTCCCAGGGCGGGGGGTTGGTAGATACGCAGTATTTT.

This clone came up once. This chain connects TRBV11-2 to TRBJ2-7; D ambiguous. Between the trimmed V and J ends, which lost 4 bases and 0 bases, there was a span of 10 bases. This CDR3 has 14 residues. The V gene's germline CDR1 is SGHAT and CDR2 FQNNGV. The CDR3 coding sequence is TGTGCCAGCAGCTATACAGAAAACTCCTACGAGCAGTACTTC. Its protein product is CASSYTENSYEQYF.

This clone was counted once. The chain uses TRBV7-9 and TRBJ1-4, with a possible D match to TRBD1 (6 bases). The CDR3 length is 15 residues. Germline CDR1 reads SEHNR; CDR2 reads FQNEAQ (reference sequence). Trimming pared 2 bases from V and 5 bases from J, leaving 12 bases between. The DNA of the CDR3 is TGTGCCAGCAGCTTATTAGACAGGCACAATGAAAAACTGTTTTTT. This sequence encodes CASSLLDRHNEKLFF.

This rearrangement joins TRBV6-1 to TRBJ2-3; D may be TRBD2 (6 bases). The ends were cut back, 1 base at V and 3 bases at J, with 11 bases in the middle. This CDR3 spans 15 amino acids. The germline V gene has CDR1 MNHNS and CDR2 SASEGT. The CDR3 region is CASSEVYGGTDTQYF. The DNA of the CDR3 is TGTGCCAGCAGTGAAGTATACGGGGGAACAGATACGCAGTATTTT.

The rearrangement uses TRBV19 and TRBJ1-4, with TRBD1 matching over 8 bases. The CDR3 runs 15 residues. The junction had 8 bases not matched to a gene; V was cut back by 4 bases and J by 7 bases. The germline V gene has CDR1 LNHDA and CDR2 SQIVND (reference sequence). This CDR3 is CASSTRGQGSEKLFF. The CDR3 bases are TGTGCCAGTAGTACCCGAGGACAGGGAAGTGAAAAACTGTTTTTT.

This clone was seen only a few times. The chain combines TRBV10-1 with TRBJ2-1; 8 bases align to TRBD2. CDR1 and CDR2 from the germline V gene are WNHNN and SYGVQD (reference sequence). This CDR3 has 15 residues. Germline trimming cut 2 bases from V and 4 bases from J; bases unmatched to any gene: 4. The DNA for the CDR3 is TGCGCCAGCAGTGAGGGTTCTAGCGGGTACAATGAGCAGTTCTTC. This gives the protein CASSEGSSGYNEQFF.

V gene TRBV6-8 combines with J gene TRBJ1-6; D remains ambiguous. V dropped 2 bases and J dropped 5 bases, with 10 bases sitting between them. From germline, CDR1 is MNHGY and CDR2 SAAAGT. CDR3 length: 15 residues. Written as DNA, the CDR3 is TGTGCCAGCAGTTACGGGGAGGCGAATAATTCACCCCTCCACTTT. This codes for CASSYGEANNSPLHF.

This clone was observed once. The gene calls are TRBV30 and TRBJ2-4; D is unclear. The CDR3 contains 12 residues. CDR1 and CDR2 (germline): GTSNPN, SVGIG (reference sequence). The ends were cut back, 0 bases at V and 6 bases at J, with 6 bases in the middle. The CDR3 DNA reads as TGTGCCTGGAGTGTAGCAGGAAACATTCAGTACTTC. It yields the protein CAWSVAGNIQYF.

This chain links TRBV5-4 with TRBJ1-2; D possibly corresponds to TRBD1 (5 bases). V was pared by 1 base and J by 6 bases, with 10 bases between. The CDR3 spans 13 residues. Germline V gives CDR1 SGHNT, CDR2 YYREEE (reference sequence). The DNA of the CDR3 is TGTGCCAGCAGCTTGAGCAGGGCTGATGGCTACACCTTC. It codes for CASSLSRADGYTF. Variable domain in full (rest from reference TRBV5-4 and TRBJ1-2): ETGVTQSPTHLIKTRGQQVTLRCSSQSGHNTVSWYQQALGQGPQFIFQYYREEENGRGNFPPRFSGLQFPNYSSELNVNALELDDSALYLCASSLSRADGYTFGSGTRLTVV.

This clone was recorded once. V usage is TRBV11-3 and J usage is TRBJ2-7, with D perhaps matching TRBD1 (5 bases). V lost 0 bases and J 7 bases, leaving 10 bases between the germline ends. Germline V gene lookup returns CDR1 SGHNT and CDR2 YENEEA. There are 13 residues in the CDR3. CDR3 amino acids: CASSLEGVSEQYF. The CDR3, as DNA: TGTGCCAGCAGCTTAGAAGGGGTGTCGGAGCAGTACTTC.

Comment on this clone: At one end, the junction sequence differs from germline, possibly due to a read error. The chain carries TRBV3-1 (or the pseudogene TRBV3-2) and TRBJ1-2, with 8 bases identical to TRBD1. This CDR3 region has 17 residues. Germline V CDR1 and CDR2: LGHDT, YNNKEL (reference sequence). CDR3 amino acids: CASSQGDRSFYNYGYTF. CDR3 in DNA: TGTGCCAGCAGTCAAGGGGACAGGTCCTTTTATAACTATGGCTACACCTTC.

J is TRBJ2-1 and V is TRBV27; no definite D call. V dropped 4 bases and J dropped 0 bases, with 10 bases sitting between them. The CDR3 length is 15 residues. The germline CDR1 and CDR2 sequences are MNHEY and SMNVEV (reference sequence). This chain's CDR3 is CASSSSPASYNEQFF. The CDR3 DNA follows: TGTGCCAGCAGTTCCAGTCCCGCCTCCTACAATGAGCAGTTCTTC.

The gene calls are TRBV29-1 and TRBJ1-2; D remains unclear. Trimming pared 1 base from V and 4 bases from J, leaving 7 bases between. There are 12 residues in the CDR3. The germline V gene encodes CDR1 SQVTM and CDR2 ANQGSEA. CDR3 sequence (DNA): TGCAGCGTTGAAGGAGATCTCTATGGCTACACCTTC. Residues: CSVEGDLYGYTF.

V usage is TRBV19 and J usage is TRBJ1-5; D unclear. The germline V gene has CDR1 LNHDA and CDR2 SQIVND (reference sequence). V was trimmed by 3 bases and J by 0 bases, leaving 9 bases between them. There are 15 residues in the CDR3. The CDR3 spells CASSISSYSNQPQHF. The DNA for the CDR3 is TGTGCCAGTAGTATTTCCTCTTATAGCAATCAGCCCCAGCATTTT.

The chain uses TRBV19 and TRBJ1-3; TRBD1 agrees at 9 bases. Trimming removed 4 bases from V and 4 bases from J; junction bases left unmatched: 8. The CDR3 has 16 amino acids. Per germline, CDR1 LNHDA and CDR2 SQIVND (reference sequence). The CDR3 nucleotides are TGTGCCAGTAGTACCCCGGGACAGGGTCCCGGAAACACCATATATTTT. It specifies CASSTPGQGPGNTIYF.